The rows below give T cell receptor beta chains drawn from one sample of a study of blood T cells in healthy people across ages. TCRdb processed the 5' RACE reads anew with MiXCR; each CDR3 protein has one entry. The repertoire holds about 1,400,000 distinct CDR3 sequences, with 35% to 45% as singletons. The sample comprised blood. The receptors originated from a woman between 18 and 29 years old in good health. Both conserved end residues are part of each CDR3. Fields, in order: J gene, clone size, V gene, D gene, CDR3 protein, CDR3 DNA. A D gene is named only where the DNA matches it firmly. Expanded clones are given a class, and other clones once, few, many or no size at all.

TRBJ2-5	-	TRBV7-9	-	CASSPLWRETQYF	TGTGCCAGCAGCCCCCTGTGGAGAGAGACCCAGTACTTC
TRBJ1-5	-	TRBV12-3/TRBV12-4	-	CASRDSRGSQPQHF	TGTGCCAGCAGGGACAGTCGGGGAAGTCAGCCCCAGCATTTT
TRBJ1-2	-	TRBV7-9	-	CASSLEQNGYTF	TGTGCCAGCAGCTTAGAACAGAATGGCTACACCTTC
TRBJ1-2	-	TRBV27	TRBD1	CASSSPGQGPGYTF	TGTGCCAGCAGTTCTCCGGGACAGGGACCTGGCTACACCTTC
TRBJ2-1	-	TRBV28	-	CACSSNLVGREQFF	TGTGCCTGCAGCTCAAACTTAGTCGGGCGTGAGCAGTTCTTC
TRBJ2-7	-	TRBV5-1	-	CASSQGRDSYLSYGQYF	TGCGCCAGCAGCCAAGGGCGGGACAGCTATCTCTCCTACGGGCAGTACTTC
TRBJ2-7	-	TRBV29-1	-	CSASPGSSSYNEQYF	TGCAGCGCCTCACCCGGGTCATCCTCCTACAATGAGCAGTACTTC
TRBJ2-5	-	TRBV10-2	-	CAAEAGTLGTQYF	TGCGCCGCCGAAGCTGGGACCTTGGGGACCCAGTACTTC
TRBJ2-5	few	TRBV20-1	-	CSANKRTGRGTEQYF	TGCAGTGCTAACAAAAGGACGGGGCGAGGAACGGAGCAGTACTTC
TRBJ1-4	-	TRBV3-1	-	CASSPFRVAGEKLFF	TGTGCCAGCAGCCCCTTCCGGGTAGCAGGTGAAAAACTGTTTTTT
TRBJ2-7	-	TRBV29-1	-	CSVEEARSSYEQYF	TGCAGCGTTGAAGAGGCAAGAAGCTCCTACGAGCAGTACTTC
TRBJ2-7	-	TRBV27	-	CASSLGDLYNEQYF	TGTGCCAGCAGTTTAGGGGACTTATACAATGAGCAGTACTTC
TRBJ1-1	-	TRBV6-5	-	CASSYTLLGYTEAFF	TGTGCCAGCAGTTACACTCTATTGGGGTACACTGAAGCTTTCTTT
TRBJ2-5	-	TRBV5-8	-	CASSNGPNEQYF	TGTGCCAGCAGCAACGGGCCCAATGAGCAGTACTTC
TRBJ2-2	-	TRBV6-1	-	CASSENPAANTGELFF	TGTGCCAGCAGTGAAAACCCTGCGGCGAACACCGGGGAGCTGTTTTTT
TRBJ2-1	few	TRBV2	-	CASRAGVEQFF	TGTGCCAGCAGAGCAGGGGTCGAGCAGTTCTTC
TRBJ2-1	-	TRBV20-1	TRBD2	CSVGTSDNEQFF	TGCAGTGTTGGGACTAGCGACAATGAGCAGTTCTTC
TRBJ2-7	-	TRBV20-1	TRBD2	CSALSGGRSSYEQYF	TGCAGTGCCCTTAGCGGGGGGCGTTCCTCCTACGAGCAGTACTTC
TRBJ2-7	-	TRBV4-1	-	CASSQENVYEQYF	TGCGCCAGCAGCCAAGAGAATGTCTACGAGCAGTACTTC
TRBJ1-1	many	TRBV5-1	-	CASSLGQQNTEAFF	TGCGCCAGCAGCCTCGGACAGCAGAACACTGAAGCTTTCTTT
TRBJ2-3	few	TRBV2	-	CASSENWGEADTQYF	TGTGCCAGCAGTGAAAACTGGGGGGAAGCAGATACGCAGTATTTT